The 4 T cell receptor beta chains below come from one sample, sequenced in a study of blood T cell repertoires in COVID-19. Produced via immunoSEQ multiplex PCR; TCRdb's table is partial and in-frame only. The data hold about 140,000 clones, with around 72% observed a single time. The specimen was peripheral blood. These receptors originate from a woman aged 55-70 years with acute or convalescent COVID-19.

The rearrangement uses TRBV11-2 and TRBJ1-1, with TRBD1 as a possible D gene (6 bases). Trimming pared 1 base from V and 3 bases from J, leaving 18 bases between. The length of the CDR3 is 17 residues. CDR1 and CDR2 from the germline V gene are SGHAT and FQNNGV. In nucleotides, the CDR3 is TGTGCCAGCAGCTTAGTAGACAGGCGAGGGGTTTACACTGAAGCTTTCTTT. It is translated as CASSLVDRRGVYTEAFF.

The J gene is TRBJ2-3, the V gene TRBV27, with 7 bases identical to TRBD1. The junction had 11 bases not matched to a gene; V was cut back by 9 bases and J by 5 bases. The CDR3 length is 14 residues. Per germline, CDR1 MNHEY and CDR2 SMNVEV (reference sequence). CDR3 residues: CASLSRGLGDTQYF. DNA for the CDR3: TGTGCCAGTTTGTCAAGGGGGCTCGGAGATACGCAGTATTTT.

The chain is built from TRBV6-5 and TRBJ2-7, with 9 positions matching TRBD1. From germline, CDR1 is MNHEY and CDR2 SVGAGI. The CDR3 sequence is 14 residues long. The ends lost 7 bases at V and 6 bases at J; junction bases unmatched: 10. The CDR3 region is CASTGTGSFAEQYF. The CDR3 bases are TGTGCCAGCACTGGGACAGGGTCGTTTGCCGAGCAGTACTTC.

The V gene is TRBV7-9, the J gene TRBJ2-3, with TRBD2 matching 8 bases. The CDR3 length is 15 residues. Unmatched junction bases numbered 7, after V lost 7 bases and J lost 1 base. Germline lookup yields CDR1 SEHNR and CDR2 FQNEAQ (reference sequence). The DNA of the CDR3 is TGTGCCAGCAACCCCCGGGAGGGGGGCACAGATACGCAGTATTTT. Residues: CASNPREGGTDTQYF. The full variable domain, its missing parts supplied by reference TRBV7-9 and TRBJ2-3, is DTGVSQNPRHKITKRGQNVTFRCDPISEHNRLYWYRQTLGQGPEFLTYFQNEAQLEKSRLLSDRFSAERPKGSFSTLEIQRTEQGDSAMYLCASNPREGGTDTQYFGPGTRLTVL.